One and the same sample provided the 14 T cell receptor beta chains below, sequenced in a study of blood T cell repertoires in COVID-19. Using immunoSEQ multiplex PCR, the repertoire was profiled, and TCRdb retains in-frame clones only, with some absent. The sample yields 300,000 to 400,000 clones, around nine tenths seen once. Material: peripheral blood. The receptors were gathered from a woman younger than 30 who had recovered from COVID-19.

This rearrangement joins TRBV27 to TRBJ1-2, with a tentative D call TRBD1 (6 bases). The CDR3 sequence is 13 residues long. V was shortened by 5 bases and J by 8 bases, with 15 bases between the two germline ends. The germline CDR1 and CDR2 sequences are MNHEY and SMNVEV (reference sequence). CDR3 amino acids: CASSPRGAGGYTF. As DNA, the CDR3 is TGTGCCAGCAGTCCCCGGGGGGCAGGAGGCTACACCTTC.

The V gene is TRBV19, the J gene TRBJ1-4, with D unclear. The CDR3 is made up of 14 amino acids. Germline CDR1 and CDR2: LNHDA and SQIVND (reference sequence). V was clipped by 3 bases and J by 6 bases, with 11 bases between them. The CDR3 sequence: CASSIWQKDEKLFF. The CDR3 DNA reads TGTGCCAGTAGTATCTGGCAGAAAGATGAAAAACTGTTTTTT.

In this sample, this clone turned up once. V is TRBV7-2 and J is TRBJ2-1; D may be TRBD2 (6 bases). Germline assignment: CDR1 SGHTA and CDR2 FQGNSA. This CDR3 has 14 amino acids. V was cut by 4 bases and J by 9 bases, with 16 bases left in between. The CDR3 DNA follows: TGTGCCAGCAGCTCCCGACTTTTAGCGGCTGAGCAGTTCTTC. Translating gives CASSSRLLAAEQFF.

The chain employs TRBV3-1 (or the pseudogene TRBV3-2) and TRBJ2-1; possible D gene TRBD2, 6 bases. Germline CDR1 LGHDT, CDR2 YNNKEL (reference sequence). V was clipped by 1 base and J by 0 bases, with 10 bases between them. The length of the CDR3 is 16 residues. DNA for the CDR3: TGTGCCAGCAGCCAAGGGCTAGCGAGCTCCTACAATGAGCAGTTCTTC. Its translation is CASSQGLASSYNEQFF.

This sequence joins TRBV19 and TRBJ2-6, with D possibly TRBD1 on 5 matching bases. V was trimmed by 5 bases and J by 4 bases, leaving 12 bases between them. CDR1 and CDR2 from the germline V gene are LNHDA and SQIVND (reference sequence). This CDR3 has 15 amino acids. CDR3 bases: TGTGCCAGTAGTTGGGGCGCTTTAGGGGCCAACGTCCTGACTTTC. Protein: CASSWGALGANVLTF.

The chain combines TRBV5-1 with TRBJ1-1, with 8 bases aligning to TRBD1. The CDR3 extends over 16 amino acids. V shed 1 base and J 5 bases; nucleotides not matched to a gene: 10. Germline V gene sequence: CDR1 SGHRS, CDR2 YFSETQ. The CDR3 here is CASSLRQGRAGTEAFF. DNA for the CDR3: TGCGCCAGCAGCTTGAGACAGGGGCGCGCAGGGACTGAAGCTTTCTTT.

The V gene is TRBV7-2, the J gene TRBJ1-2; maybe TRBD1 (6 bases). V lost 7 bases and J lost 5, with 11 bases in between. Germline V gene lookup returns CDR1 SGHTA and CDR2 FQGNSA. The CDR3 totals 12 residues. In nucleotides, the CDR3 is TGTGCCAGCACCCCGGACAGTTATGGCTACACCTTC. Amino acid sequence: CASTPDSYGYTF.

This sequence joins TRBV19 and TRBJ2-1; 8 positions agree with TRBD1. V lost 3 bases and J lost 11; bases outside the gene matches: 9. This CDR3 has 14 amino acids. Germline CDR1 is LNHDA and CDR2 is SQIVND (reference sequence). The DNA of the CDR3 is TGTGCCAGTAGTATGTATACTGACAGGGGCCAGCAGTTCTTC. This codes for CASSMYTDRGQQFF.

The J gene is TRBJ1-1, the V gene TRBV21-1; the table's D call, TRBD1, was not checked against the DNA. TRBV21-1 corresponds to a pseudogene. CDR3 length: 14 amino acids. As DNA, the CDR3 is TGTGCCAGCAGCGCCCGACAGGGTCGTTCTGAAGCTTTCTTT. Encoded protein: CASSARQGRSEAFF.

The V call is TRBV10-3, the J call TRBJ2-3, with D hard to call. Trimming shortened V by 2 bases and J by 0 bases, and 12 bases separated the two germline ends. CDR1 ENHRY and CDR2 SYGVKD come from the germline V gene. The CDR3 contains 16 residues. CDR3 amino acids: CAISEPRTTSTDTQYF. CDR3 in DNA: TGTGCCATCAGTGAGCCTAGAACTACGAGCACAGATACGCAGTATTTT.

This chain uses TRBV5-6 with TRBJ1-1; D is undetermined. Germline loops: CDR1 SGHDT, CDR2 YYEEEE. CDR3 length: 11 amino acids. The V end lost 3 bases, the J end lost 8 bases, and 8 bases lay between the germline ends. This chain's CDR3 is CASSSGWEAFF. The CDR3 bases are TGTGCCAGCAGCTCCGGTTGGGAAGCTTTCTTT.

The chain is built from TRBV6-2 or TRBV6-3 and TRBJ2-5, with a tentative D call TRBD1 (6 bases). The germline gives CDR1 MNHEY, CDR2 SVGEGT. The CDR3 contains 13 residues. Trimming removed 2 bases at V and 4 bases at J, with 8 bases between. The CDR3 loop is CASSYPTGETQYF. The CDR3 DNA reads TGTGCCAGCAGTTACCCGACAGGAGAGACCCAGTACTTC.

This clone was detected once. The chain has TRBV5-1 and TRBJ2-5; a weak D match, TRBD1 (5 bases). The CDR3 has 16 amino acids. Trimming shortened V by 3 bases and J by 2 bases, and 17 bases separated the two germline ends. Germline CDR1 is SGHRS and CDR2 is YFSETQ. The CDR3 loop is CASSSSRGAFQETQYF. CDR3 bases: TGCGCCAGCAGCTCCTCCCGTGGGGCGTTTCAAGAGACCCAGTACTTC.

V is TRBV7-9 and J is TRBJ2-2; D possibly corresponds to TRBD2 (5 bases). Trimming took 2 bases from V and 2 from J, leaving 9 bases between them. Germline V gives CDR1 SEHNR, CDR2 FQNEAQ (reference sequence). This CDR3 is 15 amino acids long. The CDR3 is CASSLWASNTGELFF. Written as DNA, the CDR3 is TGTGCCAGCAGCTTATGGGCTAGCAACACCGGGGAGCTGTTTTTT. The entire variable domain, with the rest obtained from reference TRBV7-9 and TRBJ2-2, is as follows: DTGVSQNPRHKITKRGQNVTFRCDPISEHNRLYWYRQTLGQGPEFLTYFQNEAQLEKSRLLSDRFSAERPKGSFSTLEIQRTEQGDSAMYLCASSLWASNTGELFFGEGSRLTVL.